Described below is a single T cell receptor beta chain sequence and its context. The table came from immunoSEQ multiplex PCR; TCRdb's copy has only in-frame clones and leaves some out. The profile covers 45,000 or so clones, with around 90% appearing a single time and 23% taken by the ten largest. This sample stems from a study of blood T cell repertoires in COVID-19. Overall study context: Researchers got acute and convalescent COVID-19 samples from the United States, Italy and Spain. PBMCs, B-cell-depleted T cells, or T cells provided the cDNA or gDNA that made up the material.

The CDR3 loop spans 17 amino acids. The V and J ends lost 5 bases and 0 bases, in that order; junction bases with no gene match: 11. CDR1 PRHDT and CDR2 FYEKMQ come from the germline V gene (reference sequence). The chain is built from TRBV13 and TRBJ1-1, with 8 bases lining up with TRBD1. Specimen: peripheral blood. This TCR came from an elderly woman in a cohort sampled during active or convalescent COVID-19. The DNA of the CDR3 is TGTGCCAGCAGCCCAGATTCCAGGGGGCACATGAACACTGAAGCTTTCTTT. Translated, it gives CASSPDSRGHMNTEAFF.